A selection of T cell receptor beta chains follows, all from one sample in a study of T cell responses to AZD1222 COVID-19 vaccine. Sequencing was performed with immunoSEQ multiplex PCR; in TCRdb, only in-frame clones are kept and a portion is missing. The sample lists 150,000 to 200,000 clones, 90% to 95% occurring once. This sample comprised peripheral blood, obtained 28 days after the second dose of the MenACWY control vaccine. These TCRs come from an adult who received the MenACWY meningococcal vaccine as a control. CDR3s include the opening cysteine and the closing phenylalanine or tryptophan.

V gene,J gene,CDR3 protein
TRBV27,TRBJ1-2,CASRREEGGYTF
TRBV3-1/TRBV3-2,TRBJ1-1,CASSQYPRGPEAFF
TRBV5-1,TRBJ2-3,CASSFGLAGAGDTQYF
TRBV30,TRBJ2-3,CAWGEGGRRTDTQYF
TRBV2,TRBJ1-2,CAVSKGGGANYGYTF
TRBV7-9,TRBJ1-2,CASSPLPGFGYGYTF
TRBV6-5,TRBJ2-7,CASSSGQGISEQYF
TRBV7-3,TRBJ2-1,CASSLLSAGGDNEQFF
TRBV27,TRBJ2-1,CASSDPVGLSYNEQFF
TRBV7-9,TRBJ1-1,CASSLGAGAAEAFF
TRBV28,TRBJ2-1,CASSPRLQTGNEQFF
TRBV5-6,TRBJ1-5,CASSLGAGNQPQHF
TRBV4-1,TRBJ1-1,CASRFGTTNTEAFF
TRBV28,TRBJ2-1,CASQGSNYNEQFF
TRBV20-1,TRBJ2-7,CSALDSFEQYF
TRBV4-1,TRBJ2-6,CASSQTPNSGANVLTF
TRBV19,TRBJ1-1,CASTYRASATEAFF
TRBV7-2,TRBJ2-1,CASSLEVRSYNEQFF
TRBV20-1,TRBJ2-5,CKTGRGETQYF
TRBV6-5,TRBJ2-7,CASGTVSYEQYF
TRBV5-1,TRBJ2-1,CASSDDRAPYNEQFF
TRBV9,TRBJ1-6,CASSVAGGAGSPLHF
TRBV6-5,TRBJ1-5,CASKILGAGDQPQHF
TRBV11-2,TRBJ1-3,CASSLGVVRLTGNTIYF
TRBV27,TRBJ1-2,CASFGELEQGVYYGYTF
TRBV28,TRBJ1-1,CASSFLGPNTEAFF
TRBV6-1,TRBJ1-2,CASSERQSGGYTF
TRBV2,TRBJ2-6,CASSEEGVGANVLTF
TRBV19,TRBJ2-1,CASSPTGVRPYNEQFF
TRBV19,TRBJ1-3,CASSPRGALASGNTIYF
TRBV12-3/TRBV12-4,TRBJ2-1,CASSLVSSARKFF
TRBV5-5,TRBJ2-2,CASSPGLTTGELFF
TRBV28,TRBJ2-1,CASSLWGTSAGNEQFF
TRBV2,TRBJ2-1,CASSSREPYNEQFF
TRBV4-2,TRBJ2-1,CASSQVSEVEQFF
TRBV7-8,TRBJ2-1,CASSLAGTSALGEQFF
TRBV7-8,TRBJ1-2,CASSRSDRNYGYTF
TRBV7-8,TRBJ1-2,CASSAVRGPADYGYTF
TRBV5-1,TRBJ1-2,CASSMGHYGYTF
TRBV2,TRBJ2-7,CASRGRTSGIGSEQYF
TRBV19,TRBJ2-2,CASSILPRVTNTGELFF
TRBV6-4,TRBJ2-2,CASSDFKGAGELFF
TRBV5-1,TRBJ2-7,CASSFPSSRGRDTYYEQYF
TRBV24-1,TRBJ1-2,CATSDTRGGGNYGYTF
TRBV30,TRBJ2-4,CAWSPTGAFDIQYF
TRBV9,TRBJ2-7,CASSVAGTSNEQYF
TRBV6-2/TRBV6-3,TRBJ2-7,CASSTSPLGGKGEQYF
TRBV2,TRBJ2-3,CASSEDEGMLRDTQYF
TRBV27,TRBJ2-7,CASSVGTGYEQYF
TRBV25-1,TRBJ2-5,CASSEYFGEIGETQYF
TRBV29-1,TRBJ2-3,CSVVTSGRRDTQYF
TRBV7-9,TRBJ1-4,CASSQYLGEKLFF
TRBV5-1,TRBJ2-3,CASSALGPPTDTQYF
TRBV6-6,TRBJ1-2,CASKDRNKGGYTF